One and the same sample provided the 2 T cell receptor beta chains below, sequenced in a study of T cells in Graves' hyperthyroidism and ophthalmopathy. Regions amplified from RNA transcripts were the TCR beta CDR3 regions. TCR CDR3 regions were first amplified by RT-PCR with HTBI primers. TCRdb analysed the multiplex PCR reads with MiXCR anew, one entry per CDR3 protein. The profile covers 600,000 or so distinct CDR3 sequences, with around 16% appearing a single time and 3% to 4.5% taken by the ten largest. Sequenced: blood. Receptors were obtained from a woman aged 30 to 39 with Graves' hyperthyroidism.

This clonotype was observed a few times. This sequence joins TRBV9 and TRBJ2-7; TRBD2 is a possible D gene (5 bases). This CDR3 spans 15 amino acids. Deletions cut 0 bases from V and 3 bases from J, with 13 bases between. Germline lookup yields CDR1 SGDLS and CDR2 YYNGEE. The CDR3 sequence is CASSVGAEWNYEQYF. CDR3 nucleotide sequence: TGTGCCAGCAGCGTAGGAGCGGAGTGGAACTACGAGCAGTACTTC.

This clonotype was seen only a few times. The chain recombines TRBV11-1 with TRBJ2-4; TRBD2 matches at 10 bases. Germline V CDR1 and CDR2: SGHAT, FQDESV (reference sequence). The ends lost 6 bases at V and 5 bases at J; junction bases unmatched: 4. The CDR3 consists of 14 residues. The CDR3 region has the DNA TGTGCCAGCAGTACGGGACTAGCGCAAAACATTCAGTACTTC. Its protein product is CASSTGLAQNIQYF.